This T cell receptor beta chain comes out of a study of regulatory T cells in long-lasting Graves disease. The time point here: newly diagnosed GD, antithyroid drugs for less than 3 months. From PBMCs, RNA was extracted and then used to make the TCR library. General study findings and limits: TRBV28, TRBJ1-2 and TRBJ2-5 were favored in persistent disease. The small sample size may have reduced accuracy.

TCR beta libraries were built with iRepertoire HTBI primers and Arm-PCR of CDR3 regions. Under the authors' procedure: The samples yielded some 62 TRBV and 13 to 15 TRBJ segments. TCRdb fed the multiplex PCR reads into MiXCR, producing one record per CDR3 protein. The V and J calls here are based on TCRdb, not the publication. This sample has approximately 440,000 distinct CDR3 sequences, with around 15% found just once. This clonotype was seen a handful of times. The antigen is undetermined. Germline CDR1 is MNHEY and CDR2 is SVGEGT. The CDR3 spans 16 residues. The V gene end was trimmed by 5 bases and the J gene end by 1 base; junction bases not matched to a gene: 6. The sample was also linked to a second study, of T cells in Graves' hyperthyroidism and ophthalmopathy. That study reports: Initially, a first-round RT-PCR of the TCR CDR3 employed the HTBI primer set.

The sequenced sample was peripheral blood mononuclear cells (PBMCs), obtained at new diagnosis, from a patient treated with antithyroid drugs. This sequence was found in a man aged 35 to 55 with Graves disease. The rearrangement joins TRBV6-2 or TRBV6-3 to TRBJ1-1; 11 nucleotides agree with TRBD1. The CDR3 DNA reads TGTGCCAGCAGTGATCGGACAGGGGGCGCGAACACTGAAGCTTTCTTT. This translates into CASSDRTGGANTEAFF.